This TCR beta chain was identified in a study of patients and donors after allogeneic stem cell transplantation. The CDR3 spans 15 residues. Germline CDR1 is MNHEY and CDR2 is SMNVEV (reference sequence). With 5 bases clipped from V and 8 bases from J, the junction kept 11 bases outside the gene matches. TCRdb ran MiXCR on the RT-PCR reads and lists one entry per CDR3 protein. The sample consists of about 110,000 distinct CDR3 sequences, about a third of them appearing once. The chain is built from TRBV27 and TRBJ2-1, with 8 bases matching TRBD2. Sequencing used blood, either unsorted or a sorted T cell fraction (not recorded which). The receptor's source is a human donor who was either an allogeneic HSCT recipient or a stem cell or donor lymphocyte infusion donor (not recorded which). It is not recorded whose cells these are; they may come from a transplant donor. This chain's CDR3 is CASSPLGGRLDEQFF. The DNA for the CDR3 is TGTGCCAGCAGTCCCCTGGGCGGGAGGTTGGATGAGCAGTTCTTC.